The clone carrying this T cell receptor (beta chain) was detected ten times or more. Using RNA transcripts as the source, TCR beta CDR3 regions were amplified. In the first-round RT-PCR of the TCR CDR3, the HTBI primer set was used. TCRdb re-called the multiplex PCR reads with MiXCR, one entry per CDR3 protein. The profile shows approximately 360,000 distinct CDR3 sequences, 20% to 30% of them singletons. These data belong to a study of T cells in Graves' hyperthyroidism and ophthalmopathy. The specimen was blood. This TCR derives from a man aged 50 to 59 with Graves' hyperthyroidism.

For the CDR3, the DNA is TGTGCCAGCAGTGAAGGGCCATCCTACGAGCAGTACTTC. Translation: CASSEGPSYEQYF. The J gene is TRBJ2-7, the V gene TRBV2; D gene uncertain. The CDR3 has 13 amino acids. The V gene lost 1 base and the J gene lost 1 base, with 5 bases spanning the gap. Per germline, CDR1 SNHLY and CDR2 FYNNEI.